Listed below are T cell receptor beta chains from one sample, sequenced in a study of blood T cell repertoires in COVID-19. Profiling relied on immunoSEQ multiplex PCR, and the TCRdb table lists in-frame clones only, not all of them. The repertoire includes a few hundred thousand clones, around 84% of them detected once, and around 7.3% sits in the top ten. The sample taken for sequencing was peripheral blood. All receptors come from a woman aged 70-85 years with active or convalescent COVID-19. CDR3s include the opening cysteine and the closing phenylalanine or tryptophan. A D gene is named only where the DNA matches it firmly. A clone size is listed for some rows: how often the clone was seen (once, few, many), or a class if it is expanded.

D	size	length	V	J	CDR3	DNA
TRBD1	.	14	TRBV24-1	TRBJ1-4	CATSGTGRFEKLFF	TGTGCCACATCCGGGACAGGGCGGTTTGAAAAACTGTTTTTT
TRBD2	.	17	TRBV7-2	TRBJ2-1	CASSFRTSGGTHNEQFF	TGTGCCAGCAGCTTCAGGACTAGCGGGGGGACCCACAATGAGCAGTTCTTC
.	once	13	TRBV2	TRBJ1-5	CASRPLRDQPQHF	TGTGCCAGCAGACCCCTTAGAGATCAGCCCCAGCATTTT
.	.	15	TRBV7-2	TRBJ2-7	CASGPMTGSSYEQYF	TGTGCCAGCGGCCCTATGACGGGGAGCTCCTACGAGCAGTACTTC
TRBD1	once	21	TRBV24-1	TRBJ1-5	CATSIGTGRVGALPSNQPQHF	TGTGCCACCTCGATCGGGACAGGGAGGGTCGGGGCCTTACCTAGCAATCAGCCCCAGCATTTT
TRBD1	.	15	TRBV19	TRBJ1-4	CASSVMTGYSEKLFF	TGTGCCAGTAGTGTGATGACAGGGTATAGCGAAAAACTGTTTTTT
TRBD1	.	14	TRBV7-9	TRBJ1-2	CASSWFDRDYGYTF	TGTGCCAGCAGCTGGTTCGACAGGGACTATGGCTACACCTTC
.	.	13	TRBV2	TRBJ1-5	CASSGVSNQPQHF	TGTGCCAGCAGTGGAGTTAGCAATCAGCCCCAGCATTTT
.	.	15	TRBV7-3	TRBJ2-5	CASSLSGTYQETQYF	TGTGCCAGCAGCTTATCCGGGACTTACCAAGAGACCCAGTACTTC
.	.	19	TRBV7-9	TRBJ2-7	CASSFPIRGRPTTSYEQYF	TGTGCCAGCAGCTTCCCCATAAGAGGGAGGCCGACGACCTCCTACGAGCAGTACTTC
.	.	13	TRBV24-1	TRBJ1-5	CATQAILGEPQHF	TGTGCCACCCAGGCCATTCTCGGGGAGCCCCAGCATTTT
TRBD1	.	17	TRBV9	TRBJ2-7	CASSVTGQDLTAGEQYF	TGTGCCAGCAGCGTAACCGGACAGGATCTGACCGCAGGTGAGCAGTACTTC
.	once	20	TRBV21-1	TRBJ1-4	CASSKTAPGQEMVRREKLFF	TGTGCCAGCAGCAAAACGGCGCCCGGACAGGAAATGGTAAGGAGGGAAAAACTGTTTTTT
.	.	15	TRBV5-1	TRBJ1-4	CASTRDFATNEKLFF	TGCGCCAGCACCAGGGATTTCGCAACTAATGAAAAACTGTTTTTT
.	.	11	TRBV3-1/TRBV3-2	TRBJ1-1	CASTRETEAFF	TGTGCCAGCACCCGCGAAACTGAAGCTTTCTTT
TRBD1	.	14	TRBV7-9	TRBJ1-4	CASRLQGANEKLFF	TGTGCCAGCAGACTTCAGGGGGCTAATGAAAAACTGTTTTTT
.	.	13	TRBV6-5	TRBJ1-2	CASSPDRTYGYTF	TGTGCCAGCAGCCCCGACAGGACCTATGGCTACACCTTC
.	.	16	TRBV21-1	TRBJ2-2	CASSKDPGTNTGGLFF	TGTGCCAGCAGCAAAGACCCAGGGACGAACACCGGGGGGCTGTTTTTT
.	.	12	TRBV20-1	TRBJ2-3	CSASSPTDTQYF	TGCAGTGCTAGTAGCCCCACAGATACGCAGTATTTT
.	.	13	TRBV27	TRBJ1-1	CASWSPMNTEAFF	TGTGCCAGCTGGAGTCCGATGAACACTGAAGCTTTCTTT
.	.	15	TRBV1	TRBJ2-2	CTSSYGTPNTGELFF	TGCACCAGCAGCTACGGGACACCGAACACCGGGGAGCTGTTTTTT
.	.	10	TRBV20-1	TRBJ2-7	CSAEDSEQYF	TGCAGTGCGGAGGATAGCGAGCAGTACTTC
.	once	16	TRBV4-1	TRBJ2-2	CASSQEGRILTGELFF	TGCGCCAGCAGCCAAGAAGGGAGGATCCTCACCGGGGAGCTGTTTTTT
TRBD1	.	15	TRBV19	TRBJ1-2	CASSIGKNRGHGYTF	TGTGCCAGTAGTATAGGAAAAAACAGGGGCCATGGCTACACCTTC
.	.	15	TRBV5-4	TRBJ1-1	CASSPYRLPDTEAFF	TGTGCCAGCAGCCCATACAGATTGCCGGACACTGAAGCTTTCTTT
TRBD1	.	15	TRBV6-6	TRBJ1-5	CASSYPTGVNQPQHF	TGTGCCAGCAGTTACCCGACAGGGGTTAATCAGCCCCAGCATTTT
TRBD1	.	15	TRBV27	TRBJ1-2	CASSSTGGRGYGYTF	TGTGCCAGCAGTTCTACAGGGGGCAGGGGCTATGGCTACACCTTC
.	few	13	TRBV29-1	TRBJ2-5	CSVSNGIQETQYF	TGCAGCGTTTCGAATGGCATCCAAGAGACCCAGTACTTC
TRBD1	.	15	TRBV7-6	TRBJ1-1	CASSSRQGMNTEAFF	TGTGCCAGCAGCTCTCGACAGGGGATGAACACTGAAGCTTTCTTT